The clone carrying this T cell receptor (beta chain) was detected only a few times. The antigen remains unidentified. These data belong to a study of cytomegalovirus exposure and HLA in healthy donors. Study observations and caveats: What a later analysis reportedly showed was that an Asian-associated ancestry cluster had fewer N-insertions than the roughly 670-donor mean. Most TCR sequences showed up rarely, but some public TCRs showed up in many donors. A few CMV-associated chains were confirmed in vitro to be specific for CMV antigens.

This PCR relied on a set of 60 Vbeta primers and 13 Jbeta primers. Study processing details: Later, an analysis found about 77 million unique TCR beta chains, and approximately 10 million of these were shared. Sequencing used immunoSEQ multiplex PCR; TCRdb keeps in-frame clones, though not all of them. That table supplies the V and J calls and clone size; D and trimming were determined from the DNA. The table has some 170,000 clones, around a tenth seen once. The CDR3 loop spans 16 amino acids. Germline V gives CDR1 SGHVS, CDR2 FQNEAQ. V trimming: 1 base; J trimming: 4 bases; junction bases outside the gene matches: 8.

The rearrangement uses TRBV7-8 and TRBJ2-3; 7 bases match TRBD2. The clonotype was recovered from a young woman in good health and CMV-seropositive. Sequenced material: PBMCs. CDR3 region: CASSLGTSVWADTQYF. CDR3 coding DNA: TGTGCCAGCAGCTTAGGGACTAGTGTGTGGGCAGATACGCAGTATTTT.